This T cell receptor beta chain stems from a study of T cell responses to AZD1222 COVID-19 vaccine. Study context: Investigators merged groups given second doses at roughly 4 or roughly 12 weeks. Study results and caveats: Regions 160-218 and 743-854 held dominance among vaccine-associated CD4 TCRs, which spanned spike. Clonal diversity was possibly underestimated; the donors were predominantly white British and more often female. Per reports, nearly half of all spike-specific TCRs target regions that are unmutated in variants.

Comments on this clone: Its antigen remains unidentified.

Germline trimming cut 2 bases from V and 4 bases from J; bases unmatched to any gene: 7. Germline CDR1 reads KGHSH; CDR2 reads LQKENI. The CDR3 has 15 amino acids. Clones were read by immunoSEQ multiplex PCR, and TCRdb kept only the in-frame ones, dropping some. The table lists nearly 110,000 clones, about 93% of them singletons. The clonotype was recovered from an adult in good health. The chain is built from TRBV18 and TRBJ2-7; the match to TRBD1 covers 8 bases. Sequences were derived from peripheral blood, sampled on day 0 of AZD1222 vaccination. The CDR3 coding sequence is TGTGCCAGCTCACCAGGACAGGGCTCAATTTACGAGCAGTACTTC. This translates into CASSPGQGSIYEQYF.